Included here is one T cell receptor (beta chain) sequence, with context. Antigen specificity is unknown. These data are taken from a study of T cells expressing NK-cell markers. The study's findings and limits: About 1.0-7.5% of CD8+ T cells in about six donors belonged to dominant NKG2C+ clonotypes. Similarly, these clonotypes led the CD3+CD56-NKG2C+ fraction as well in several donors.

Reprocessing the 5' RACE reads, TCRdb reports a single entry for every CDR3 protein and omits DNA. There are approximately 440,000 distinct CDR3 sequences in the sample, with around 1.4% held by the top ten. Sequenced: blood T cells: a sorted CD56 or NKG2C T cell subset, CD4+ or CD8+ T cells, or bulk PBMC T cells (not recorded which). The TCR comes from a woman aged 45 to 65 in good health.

The CDR3 protein is CASSRLAGGIDTQYF. The chain joins TRBV7-9 to TRBJ2-3; the TCRdb D gene call, TRBD2, has no DNA to confirm it. This CDR3 spans 15 amino acids. Germline loops: CDR1 SEHNR, CDR2 FQNEAQ (reference sequence).